This T cell receptor beta chain stems from a study of metastatic and nonmetastatic thyroid tumors (dated by TCRdb to 2018 to 2020). With regard to the full study: Repertoires were compared across peripheral blood and tumor or nodule tissue samples from malignant and benign thyroid patients. Results the study describes overall, beyond this receptor: In both blood and tumor samples, TCR beta diversity was reported to be significantly higher in malignant tumors than in benign nodules.

The receptor library was made with PCR. The instrument was an Illumina HiSeq 4000. High-throughput sequencing was used to profile the TCR beta-chain CDR3 region of every patient. The original pipeline was this. The researchers built a classifier to tell apart papillary thyroid cancer patients with distant metastasis, based on CDR3 differences among clinicopathological groups. To measure repertoire diversity the researchers used the Shannon index, while the Morisita-Horn index served to gauge how similar the tumor and blood repertoires were. TCRdb took the public reads, trimmed them with fastp at Q25, ran MiXCR for clone calling and kept in-frame beta chains. The V and J calls were not made by the authors but by TCRdb's processing. The sample table lists under 30,000 clones, roughly 14% of them with a count of one. Together, the top ten hold around a sixth of the sample. This clone was seen repeatedly, ten times or more. Its antigen is still unknown. A much larger clone is a single base away; this may be a read error.

No patient had received any treatment before thyroid surgery. Patient clinical samples collected from about 2011 to 2018 were retrospectively analysed using T-cell receptor beta sequencing. The germline V gene provides CDR1 SGHTA and CDR2 FQGTGA. V was cut back by 3 bases and J by 9 bases, leaving a gap of 9 bases between them. Spanning cysteine to phenylalanine, the CDR3 consists of 12 amino acids. The retained sequence is limited to the CDR3, 36 bases, with the frame set at the first base. The specimen was blood. The receptor's source is a male donor with papillary thyroid cancer or a benign thyroid nodule (not recorded which). Some clones in this sample may be carry-over from other donors' samples. The chain is assembled from TRBV7-3 and TRBJ2-1, with the D gene uncertain. CDR3 reads: CASSLVWTEQFF. The nucleotide sequence reads as follows: TGTGCCAGCAGCTTGGTGTGGACTGAGCAGTTCTTC.